This is a list of T cell receptor beta chains from one sample in a study of CD8+ T cells in alopecia areata. The table came from immunoSEQ multiplex PCR; TCRdb's copy has only in-frame clones and leaves some out. The table lists 150,000 to 180,000 clones, less than 65% of them singletons. This specimen was CD8+ T cells sorted from blood, taken at week 0. The receptors shown here come from a human donor with alopecia areata. Each CDR3 is given with its conserved first and last residue. A row's size may be missing; if present it is once, few, many or a size class.

CDR3 | J | length | V | size
CAWSHRASSYNEQFF | TRBJ2-1 | 15 | TRBV30 | NA
CATIQGETQYF | TRBJ2-5 | 11 | TRBV27 | NA
CASSLWGDGELFF | TRBJ2-2 | 13 | TRBV13 | NA
CASTEGDYGYTF | TRBJ1-2 | 12 | TRBV7-9 | few
CASSHRVNNEQYF | TRBJ2-7 | 13 | TRBV6-5 | NA
CASSFRGREQYF | TRBJ2-7 | 12 | TRBV13 | NA
CASSLSGGPLHF | TRBJ1-6 | 12 | TRBV27 | few
CAWSPGANTGELFF | TRBJ2-2 | 14 | TRBV30 | few
CASSGGHGTLSGANVLTF | TRBJ2-6 | 18 | TRBV5-6 | once
CASSELAGGTDTQYF | TRBJ2-3 | 15 | TRBV25-1 | NA
CASSPGQGVGQPQHF | TRBJ1-5 | 15 | TRBV5-1 | NA
CASSQDRNNYGYTF | TRBJ1-2 | 14 | TRBV10-2 | NA
CASSDGDGYTF | TRBJ1-2 | 11 | TRBV2 | NA
CASSLGIGDYGYTF | TRBJ1-2 | 14 | TRBV11-2 | NA
CASSVGDGPNTEAFF | TRBJ1-1 | 15 | TRBV9 | NA
CAWSGGSAYGYTF | TRBJ1-2 | 13 | TRBV30 | NA
CSVPGTSGDTNEQFF | TRBJ2-1 | 15 | TRBV29-1 | once
CASSLTNTEAFF | TRBJ1-1 | 12 | TRBV5-6 | NA
CASSLLGTGPSPLHF | TRBJ1-6 | 15 | TRBV13 | few
CASSPMAGGIGQYF | TRBJ2-5 | 14 | TRBV4-3 | NA
CSAGEAGGSPLHF | TRBJ1-6 | 13 | TRBV29-1 | NA
CASSLGTVNEQYF | TRBJ2-7 | 13 | TRBV5-4 | NA
CASSPRDNEQFF | TRBJ2-1 | 12 | TRBV7-9 | NA
CASSSETSGETQYF | TRBJ2-5 | 14 | TRBV7-6 | NA
CSVEERAYEQYF | TRBJ2-7 | 12 | TRBV29-1 | NA
CASSQGQGYVGEAFF | TRBJ1-1 | 15 | TRBV13 | NA
CASSATGLNTEAFF | TRBJ1-1 | 14 | TRBV10-2 | few
CASSQDPPGRRTEAFF | TRBJ1-1 | 16 | TRBV4-1 | NA
CASSQRVDRVWEQYF | TRBJ2-7 | 15 | TRBV16 | NA
CASSLGQGENEQFF | TRBJ2-1 | 14 | TRBV11-2 | NA
CASSQDGGTNQPQHF | TRBJ1-5 | 15 | TRBV4-3 | NA
CSVLKNTGELFF | TRBJ2-2 | 12 | TRBV29-1 | NA
CAWSGHMGGGYTF | TRBJ1-2 | 13 | TRBV30 | NA
CASSYRQLTDTQYF | TRBJ2-3 | 14 | TRBV6-5 | NA
CATSGQGMNTEAFF | TRBJ1-1 | 14 | TRBV25-1 | NA
CASSQDTGDYGYTF | TRBJ1-2 | 14 | TRBV4-3 | NA
CASSEEGDGNQPQHF | TRBJ1-5 | 15 | TRBV2 | few
CASSYGQGSEQYF | TRBJ2-7 | 13 | TRBV11-2 | few
CASSSGTGGNEQYF | TRBJ2-7 | 14 | TRBV27 | NA
CASSQGRTLSGNTIYF | TRBJ1-3 | 16 | TRBV4-3 | once
CASSENEGGHTDTQYF | TRBJ2-3 | 16 | TRBV10-2 | NA
CASSLTQNTQYF | TRBJ2-3 | 12 | TRBV13 | NA
CATAWTSGELDTQYF | TRBJ2-3 | 15 | TRBV10-2 | few
CASSLIRHEQFF | TRBJ2-1 | 12 | TRBV11-2 | few
CASSLGTEQFF | TRBJ2-1 | 11 | TRBV7-2 | few
CASSSPTSGGNEQFF | TRBJ2-1 | 15 | TRBV7-9 | few
CSVGTQGRNEQYF | TRBJ2-7 | 13 | TRBV29-1 | NA
CASSQDRNNYGYTF | TRBJ1-2 | 14 | TRBV7-2 | many
CASRTNRGSPLHF | TRBJ1-6 | 13 | TRBV28 | few
CASSQITGVSDGYTF | TRBJ1-2 | 15 | TRBV4-3 | few
CAWSNGADEQYF | TRBJ2-7 | 12 | TRBV30 | NA
CAISEMTGGQDTGELFF | TRBJ2-2 | 17 | TRBV10-3 | few
CASSLQGAYEQYF | TRBJ2-7 | 13 | TRBV5-1 | NA